Each of the 13 T cell receptor beta chains below was sequenced from the same sample in a study of T cell changes during pregnancy in multiple sclerosis. Measured with immunoSEQ multiplex PCR; TCRdb has only the in-frame clones, and not every one. This table has about 40,000 clones, 80% to 90% appearing once. The sequencing here drew on peripheral blood, taken in the first trimester of pregnancy. These receptors were collected from a female donor in good health, enrolled as a control in a pregnancy study.

V usage is TRBV6-1 and J usage is TRBJ1-1; D ambiguous. Germline V CDR1 and CDR2: MNHNS, SASEGT. This CDR3 contains 12 residues. Trimming stripped 8 bases from V and 1 base from J, with 8 bases between. The CDR3, as DNA: TGTGCCAGCCTTGAGGGGAACACTGAAGCTTTCTTT. This gives the protein CASLEGNTEAFF.

The genes are TRBV9 and TRBJ1-4; TRBD1 might be the D (6 bases). The germline V gene has CDR1 SGDLS and CDR2 YYNGEE. The CDR3 has 15 residues. Deletions cut 4 bases from V and 3 bases from J, with 13 bases between. The CDR3 nucleotides read TGTGCCAGCAGCCGGGGGGGGGCAGCTAATGAAAAACTGTTTTTT. Protein: CASSRGGAANEKLFF.

This chain uses TRBV10-3 with TRBJ2-1, with TRBD1 identical over 9 bases. Germline CDR1 is ENHRY and CDR2 is SYGVKD. The CDR3 length is 12 residues. The V gene end was trimmed by 9 bases and the J gene end by 7 bases; junction bases not matched to a gene: 4. Here the CDR3 DNA reads TGTGCCATAGGGACAGGGATGAATGAGCAGTTCTTC. Translated, it gives CAIGTGMNEQFF.

This clone has just one count. This same CDR3 is encoded by further DNA sequences in the sample. The chain is built from TRBV6-6 and TRBJ2-7; TRBD2 agrees at 7 bases. In germline, CDR1 is MNHNY, CDR2 SVGAGI (reference sequence). The CDR3 extends over 15 amino acids. V shed 5 bases, J shed 3 bases, and the junction held 10 bases outside the gene matches. This CDR3 is CASSDPGGSLYEQYF. DNA of the CDR3: TGTGCCAGCAGTGACCCCGGGGGGAGTCTCTACGAGCAGTACTTC.

The chain combines TRBV5-4 with TRBJ1-1, with a possible D match to TRBD1 (6 bases). The germline V gene has CDR1 SGHNT and CDR2 YYREEE (reference sequence). This CDR3 is 17 amino acids long. Trimming took off 4 bases at V and 1 base at J, with 20 bases between the two ends. For the CDR3, the DNA is TGTGCCAGCAGCCCTTCTCCCCTACAGGGTGCGAACACTGAAGCTTTCTTT. Its translation: CASSPSPLQGANTEAFF. The full variable domain, in which reference TRBV5-4 and TRBJ1-1 provide the parts outside the CDR3, is ETGVTQSPTHLIKTRGQQVTLRCSSQSGHNTVSWYQQALGQGPQFIFQYYREEENGRGNFPPRFSGLQFPNYSSELNVNALELDDSALYLCASSPSPLQGANTEAFFGQGTRLTVV.

CDR3 region: CASSLDSSSAQHF. CDR3 coding DNA: TGTGCCAGCAGCTTGGACTCCTCGTCGGCCCAGCATTTT. J is TRBJ1-5 and V is TRBV5-4; D uncertain. Germline CDR1 SGHNT, CDR2 YYREEE (reference sequence). V gave up 0 bases and J gave up 11 bases, with 12 bases separating them. The CDR3 sequence is 13 residues long.

This clone has just one count. CDR3 amino acids: CASSILAGAENIQYF. The CDR3 region has the DNA TGTGCCAGCAGCATACTAGCGGGGGCCGAAAACATTCAGTACTTC. The J gene is TRBJ2-4, the V gene TRBV14; 11 nucleotides match TRBD2. From germline, CDR1 is SGHDN and CDR2 FVKESK. Trimming at V came to 5 bases and at J to 5 bases, leaving 5 bases not matched to a gene. The CDR3 loop spans 15 amino acids.

The gene calls are TRBV7-2 and TRBJ1-5; D ambiguous. This CDR3 region has 14 residues. Germline V gene lookup returns CDR1 SGHTA and CDR2 FQGNSA. The V and J ends lost 2 bases and 5 bases respectively, with 10 bases between them. CDR3: CASSLMREHQPQHF. CDR3 nucleotides: TGTGCCAGCAGCTTAATGCGGGAACATCAGCCCCAGCATTTT. The full variable domain, completed using reference TRBV7-2 and TRBJ1-5, is GAGVSQSPSNKVTEKGKDVELRCDPISGHTALYWYRQSLGQGLEFLIYFQGNSAPDKSGLPSDRFSAERTGGSVSTLTIQRTQQEDSAVYLCASSLMREHQPQHFGDGTRLSIL.

J is TRBJ2-5 and V is TRBV5-4; no clear D gene. This CDR3 region has 13 residues. The V end was cut by 0 bases, the J end by 2 bases, with 5 bases between. Per germline, CDR1 SGHNT and CDR2 YYREEE (reference sequence). CDR3 coding DNA: TGTGCCAGCAGCTTGGCCGTACAAGAGACCCAGTACTTC. Residues: CASSLAVQETQYF.

The chain couples TRBV27 to TRBJ1-4, with TRBD1 matching over 9 bases. Germline CDR1 is MNHEY and CDR2 is SMNVEV (reference sequence). The CDR3 consists of 19 residues. J lost 2 bases, V lost 8 bases, and 18 bases had no gene match. DNA for the CDR3: TGTGCCAGCGGACCAGGACAGGGGACCCTTGGAGCGACTAATGAAAAACTGTTTTTT. It yields the protein CASGPGQGTLGATNEKLFF.

This sequence joins TRBV9 and TRBJ2-3, with a weak D call TRBD1 (7 bases). The V and J ends lost 4 bases and 1 base respectively, with 16 bases between them. The CDR3 sequence is 16 residues long. Germline V CDR1 and CDR2: SGDLS, YYNGEE. CDR3 region: CASSPGGGKGTDTQYF. The CDR3 bases are TGTGCCAGCAGCCCAGGAGGGGGCAAGGGCACAGATACGCAGTATTTT.

Only a few counts were recorded for this clone. This chain joins TRBV5-1 and TRBJ2-2, with 8 nucleotides matching TRBD1. The J segment lost 1 base and the V segment lost 8 bases, leaving 10 bases of the junction unmatched. Germline V gene data show CDR1 as SGHRS and CDR2 as YFSETQ. The CDR3 loop spans 16 amino acids. DNA for the CDR3: TGCGCCAGTAGACCTCGTGACAGGGGGAACACCGGGGAGCTGTTTTTT. Translation gives CASRPRDRGNTGELFF.

The chain joins TRBV6-6 to TRBJ1-2; TRBD1 agrees at 8 bases. The CDR3 consists of 14 residues. V shed 6 bases, J shed 2 bases, and the junction held 5 bases outside the gene matches. Germline CDR1 MNHNY, CDR2 SVGAGI (reference sequence). The CDR3 coding sequence is TGTGCCAGCAGCTACAGGGGGACCAACTATGGCTACACCTTC. Its protein product is CASSYRGTNYGYTF.